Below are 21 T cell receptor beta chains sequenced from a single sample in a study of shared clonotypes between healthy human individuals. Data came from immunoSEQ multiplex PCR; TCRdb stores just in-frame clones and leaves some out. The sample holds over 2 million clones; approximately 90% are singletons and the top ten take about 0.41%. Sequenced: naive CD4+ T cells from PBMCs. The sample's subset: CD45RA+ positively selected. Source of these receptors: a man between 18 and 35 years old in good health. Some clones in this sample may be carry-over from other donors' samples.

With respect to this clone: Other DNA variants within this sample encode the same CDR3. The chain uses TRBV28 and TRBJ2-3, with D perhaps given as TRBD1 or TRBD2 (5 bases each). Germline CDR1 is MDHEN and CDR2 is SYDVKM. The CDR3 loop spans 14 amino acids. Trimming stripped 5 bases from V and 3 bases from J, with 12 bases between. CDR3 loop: CASSPGTLTDTQYF. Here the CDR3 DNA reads TGTGCCAGCAGTCCCGGGACGCTGACAGATACGCAGTATTTT.

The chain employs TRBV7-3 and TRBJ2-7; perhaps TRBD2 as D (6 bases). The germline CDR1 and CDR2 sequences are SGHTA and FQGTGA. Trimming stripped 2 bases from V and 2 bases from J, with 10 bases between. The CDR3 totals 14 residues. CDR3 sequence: CASSLGGDPYEQYF. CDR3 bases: TGTGCCAGCAGCTTAGGAGGGGACCCCTACGAGCAGTACTTC.

In DNA, the CDR3 is TGTGCCTGGACCGAGACAGGGCTACGGGGCTACACCTTC. This sequence encodes CAWTETGLRGYTF. The chain employs TRBV30 and TRBJ1-2, with 7 positions matching TRBD1. There are 13 residues in the CDR3. Germline CDR1 reads GTSNPN; CDR2 reads SVGIG (reference sequence). V trimming: 4 bases; J trimming: 8 bases; junction bases outside the gene matches: 10.

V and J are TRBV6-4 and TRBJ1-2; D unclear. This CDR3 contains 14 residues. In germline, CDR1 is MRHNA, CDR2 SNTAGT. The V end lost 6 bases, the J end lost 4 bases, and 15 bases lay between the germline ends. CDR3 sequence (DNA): TGTGCCAGCAGCGCCGGGCCCACGGCCTATGGCTACACCTTC. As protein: CASSAGPTAYGYTF.

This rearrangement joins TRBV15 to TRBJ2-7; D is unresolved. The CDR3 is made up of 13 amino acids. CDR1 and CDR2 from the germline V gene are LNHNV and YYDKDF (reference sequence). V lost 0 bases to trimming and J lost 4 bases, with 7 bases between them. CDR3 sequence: CATSRDVEYEQYF. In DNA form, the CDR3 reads TGTGCCACCAGCAGAGATGTGGAATACGAGCAGTACTTC.

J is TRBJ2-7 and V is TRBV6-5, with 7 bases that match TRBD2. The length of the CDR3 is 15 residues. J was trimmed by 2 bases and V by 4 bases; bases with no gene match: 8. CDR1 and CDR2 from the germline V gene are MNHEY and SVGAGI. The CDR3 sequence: CASSWGGDAAYEQYF. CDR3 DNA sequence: TGTGCCAGCAGTTGGGGGGGGGACGCAGCCTACGAGCAGTACTTC.

The CDR3 is CASRAGWYTEAFF. CDR3 nucleotide sequence: TGTGCCAGCAGGGCGGGGTGGTACACTGAAGCTTTCTTT. V and J are TRBV28 and TRBJ1-1; no reliable D call. This CDR3 is 13 amino acids long. Trimming took 6 bases from V and 3 from J, leaving 11 bases between them. Germline V lookup: CDR1 MDHEN, CDR2 SYDVKM.

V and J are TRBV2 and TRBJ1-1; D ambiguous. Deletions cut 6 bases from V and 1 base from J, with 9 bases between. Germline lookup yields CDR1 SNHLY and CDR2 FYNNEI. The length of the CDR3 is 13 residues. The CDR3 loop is CASSFTRNTEAFF. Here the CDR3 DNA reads TGTGCCAGCAGCTTCACAAGGAACACTGAAGCTTTCTTT.

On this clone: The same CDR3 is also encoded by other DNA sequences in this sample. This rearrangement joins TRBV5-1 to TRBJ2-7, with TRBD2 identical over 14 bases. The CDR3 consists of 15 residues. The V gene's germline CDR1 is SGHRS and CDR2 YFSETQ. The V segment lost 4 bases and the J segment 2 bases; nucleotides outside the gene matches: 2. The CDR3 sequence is CASSGLAGGPYEQYF. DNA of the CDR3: TGCGCCAGCAGCGGACTAGCGGGAGGACCCTACGAGCAGTACTTC.

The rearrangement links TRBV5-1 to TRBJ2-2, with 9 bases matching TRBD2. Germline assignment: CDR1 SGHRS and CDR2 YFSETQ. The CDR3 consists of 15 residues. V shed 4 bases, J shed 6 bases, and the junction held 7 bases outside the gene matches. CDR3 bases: TGCGCCAGCAGCAACAAATGGACTAGCGCCGGGGAGCTGTTTTTT. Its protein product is CASSNKWTSAGELFF.

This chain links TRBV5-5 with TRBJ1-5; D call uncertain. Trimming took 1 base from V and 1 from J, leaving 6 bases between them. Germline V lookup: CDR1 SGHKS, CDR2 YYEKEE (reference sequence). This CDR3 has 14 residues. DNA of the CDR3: TGTGCCAGCAGCTTGTACGGCAGCAATCAGCCCCAGCATTTT. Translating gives CASSLYGSNQPQHF.

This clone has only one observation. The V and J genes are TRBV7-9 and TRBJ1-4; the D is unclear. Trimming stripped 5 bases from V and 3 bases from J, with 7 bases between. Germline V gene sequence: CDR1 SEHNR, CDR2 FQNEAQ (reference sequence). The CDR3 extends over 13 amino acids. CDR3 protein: CASSQSANEKLFF. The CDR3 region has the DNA TGTGCCAGCAGCCAATCCGCTAATGAAAAACTGTTTTTT.

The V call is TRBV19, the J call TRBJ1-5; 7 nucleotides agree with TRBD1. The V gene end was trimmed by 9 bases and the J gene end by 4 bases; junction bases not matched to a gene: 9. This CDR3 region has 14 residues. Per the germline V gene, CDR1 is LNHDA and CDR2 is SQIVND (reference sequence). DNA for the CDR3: TGTGCCAGCACGGGACAGCCTTTTAATCAGCCCCAGCATTTT. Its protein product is CASTGQPFNQPQHF.

The CDR3 reads CASSQDSDGTYEQYF. In DNA, the CDR3 is TGCGCCAGCAGCCAAGACAGTGACGGAACCTACGAGCAGTACTTC. The chain recombines TRBV4-3 with TRBJ2-7; D gene ambiguous. Germline assignment: CDR1 LGHNA and CDR2 YSLEER. The CDR3 loop spans 15 amino acids. The V end was cut by 0 bases, the J end by 2 bases, with 11 bases between.

The CDR3: CASSRAGIQETQYF. The CDR3 bases are TGTGCCAGCAGCCGAGCGGGGATCCAAGAGACCCAGTACTTC. The chain uses TRBV7-2 and TRBJ2-5, with 7 bases fitting TRBD2. V was pared by 5 bases and J by 1 base, with 4 bases of the junction left unmatched. This CDR3 has 14 amino acids. Per germline, CDR1 SGHTA and CDR2 FQGNSA.

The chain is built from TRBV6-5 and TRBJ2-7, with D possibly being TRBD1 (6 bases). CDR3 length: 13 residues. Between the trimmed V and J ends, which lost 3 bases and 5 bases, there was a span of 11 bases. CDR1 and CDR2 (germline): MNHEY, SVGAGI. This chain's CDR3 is CASSYTRGHEQYF. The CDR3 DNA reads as TGTGCCAGCAGTTATACCAGGGGCCACGAGCAGTACTTC.

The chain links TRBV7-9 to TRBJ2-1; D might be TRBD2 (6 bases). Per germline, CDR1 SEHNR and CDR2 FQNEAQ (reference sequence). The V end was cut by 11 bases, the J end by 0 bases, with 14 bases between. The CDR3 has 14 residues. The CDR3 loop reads CAEWDSSSYNEQFF. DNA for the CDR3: TGTGCCGAATGGGACTCGAGCTCCTACAATGAGCAGTTCTTC. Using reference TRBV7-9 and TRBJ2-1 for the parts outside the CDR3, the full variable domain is DTGVSQNPRHKITKRGQNVTFRCDPISEHNRLYWYRQTLGQGPEFLTYFQNEAQLEKSRLLSDRFSAERPKGSFSTLEIQRTEQGDSAMYLCAEWDSSSYNEQFFGPGTRLTVL.

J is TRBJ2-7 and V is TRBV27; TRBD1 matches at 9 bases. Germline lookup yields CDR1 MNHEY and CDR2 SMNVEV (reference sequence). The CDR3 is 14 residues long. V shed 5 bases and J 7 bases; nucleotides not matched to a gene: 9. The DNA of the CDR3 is TGTGCCAGCAGTCTCAACAGGGGGCACGGTGAGCAGTACTTC. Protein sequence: CASSLNRGHGEQYF.

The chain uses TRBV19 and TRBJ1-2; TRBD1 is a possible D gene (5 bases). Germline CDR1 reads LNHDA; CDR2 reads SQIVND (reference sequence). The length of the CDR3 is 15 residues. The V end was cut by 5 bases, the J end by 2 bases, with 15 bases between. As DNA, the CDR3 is TGTGCCAGTAGTCACCCGGGACGGATAAACTATGGCTACACCTTC. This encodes CASSHPGRINYGYTF. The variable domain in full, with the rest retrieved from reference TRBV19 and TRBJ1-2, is DGGITQSPKYLFRKEGQNVTLSCEQNLNHDAMYWYRQDPGQGLRLIYYSQIVNDFQKGDIAEGYSVSREKKESFPLTVTSAQKNPTAFYLCASSHPGRINYGYTFGSGTRLTVV.

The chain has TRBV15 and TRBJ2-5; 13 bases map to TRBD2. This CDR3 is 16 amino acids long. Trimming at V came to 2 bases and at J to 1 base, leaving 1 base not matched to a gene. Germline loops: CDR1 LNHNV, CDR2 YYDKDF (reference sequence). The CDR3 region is CATSRTSGRVQETQYF. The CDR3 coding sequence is TGTGCCACCAGCAGAACTAGCGGGAGGGTCCAAGAGACCCAGTACTTC.

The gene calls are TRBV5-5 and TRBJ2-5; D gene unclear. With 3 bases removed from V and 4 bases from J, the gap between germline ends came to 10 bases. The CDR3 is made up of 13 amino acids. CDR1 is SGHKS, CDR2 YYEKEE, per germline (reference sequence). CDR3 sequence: CASSSSLRETQYF. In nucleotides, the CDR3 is TGTGCCAGCAGCTCCTCCCTCCGAGAGACCCAGTACTTC.